The sequence of this T cell receptor (beta chain) was determined in a study of blood T cells in healthy people across ages. Study details: Capture by template switching was about one barcoded beta molecule per two T cells.

Study results and limitations: Roughly linear declines in TCR beta diversity per million T cells occurred with age.

The amount of total RNA extracted per sample was at least 5.5 micrograms. Germline V gene sequence: CDR1 SGHTA, CDR2 FQGNSA. The V segment lost 7 bases and the J segment 8 bases; nucleotides outside the gene matches: 10. This CDR3 contains 16 residues. In this sample, this clonotype turned up a few times. Its target is unknown. Combining a sample-barcoded 5' primer with a J-beta primer mix, a second PCR ran for about 7 to 12 cycles. CDR3-containing paired-end reads numbering at least 2.5 million came from each sample. Using its own MiXCR run on the 5' RACE reads, TCRdb lists one record per CDR3 protein. The sample shows 550,000 to 800,000 distinct CDR3 sequences, about 30% of them seen only once.

The specimen sequenced was blood. This receptor was obtained from a woman over 75 in good health. V is TRBV7-2 and J is TRBJ2-3, with 15 bases identical to TRBD2. For the CDR3, the DNA is TGTGCCAGCACAGGAGGGGGACTAGCGGGGGGCGGTACGCAGTATTTT. It specifies CASTGGGLAGGGTQYF. Drawing the rest from reference TRBV7-2 and TRBJ2-3, the complete variable domain is GAGVSQSPSNKVTEKGKDVELRCDPISGHTALYWYRQSLGQGLEFLIYFQGNSAPDKSGLPSDRFSAERTGGSVSTLTIQRTQQEDSAVYLCASTGGGLAGGGTQYFGPGTRLTVL.